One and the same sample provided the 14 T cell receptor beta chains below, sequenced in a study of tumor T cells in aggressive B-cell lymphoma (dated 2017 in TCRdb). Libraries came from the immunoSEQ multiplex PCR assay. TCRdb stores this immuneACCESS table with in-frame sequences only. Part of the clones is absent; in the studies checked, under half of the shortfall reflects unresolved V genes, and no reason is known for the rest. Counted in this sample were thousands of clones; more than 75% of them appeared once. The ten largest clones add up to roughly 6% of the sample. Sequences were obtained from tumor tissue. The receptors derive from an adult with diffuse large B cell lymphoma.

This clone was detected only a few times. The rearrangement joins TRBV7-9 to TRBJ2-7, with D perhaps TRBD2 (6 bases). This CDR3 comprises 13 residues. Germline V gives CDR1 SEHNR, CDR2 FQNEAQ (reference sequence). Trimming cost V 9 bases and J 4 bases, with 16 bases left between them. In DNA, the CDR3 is TGTGCCAGTCGCGAGGGACTGCGATACGAGCAGTACTTC. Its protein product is CASREGLRYEQYF.

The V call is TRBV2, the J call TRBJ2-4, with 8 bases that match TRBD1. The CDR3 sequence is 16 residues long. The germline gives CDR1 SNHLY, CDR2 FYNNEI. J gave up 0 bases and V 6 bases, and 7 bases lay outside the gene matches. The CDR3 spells CASSPDRGIAKNIQYF. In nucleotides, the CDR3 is TGTGCCAGCAGCCCCGACAGGGGAATAGCCAAAAACATTCAGTACTTC.

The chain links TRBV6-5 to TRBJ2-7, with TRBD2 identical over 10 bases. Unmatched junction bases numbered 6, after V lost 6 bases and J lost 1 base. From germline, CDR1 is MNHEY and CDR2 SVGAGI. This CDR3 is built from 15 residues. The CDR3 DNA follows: TGTGCCAGCAGCCCTAGCGGGAGATCATCCTACGAGCAGTACTTC. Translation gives CASSPSGRSSYEQYF.

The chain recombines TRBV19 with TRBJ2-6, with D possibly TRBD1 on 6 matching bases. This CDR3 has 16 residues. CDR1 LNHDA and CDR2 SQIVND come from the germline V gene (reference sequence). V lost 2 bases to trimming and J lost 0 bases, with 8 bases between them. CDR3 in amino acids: CASSIRGGSGANVLTF. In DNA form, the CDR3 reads TGTGCCAGTAGTATACGAGGGGGCTCTGGGGCCAACGTCCTGACTTTC.

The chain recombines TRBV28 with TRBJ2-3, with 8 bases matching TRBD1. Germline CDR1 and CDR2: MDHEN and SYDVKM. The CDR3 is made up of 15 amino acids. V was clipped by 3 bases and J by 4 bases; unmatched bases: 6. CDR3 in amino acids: CASSFGQGSADTQYF. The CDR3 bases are TGTGCCAGCAGTTTTGGACAGGGATCGGCAGATACGCAGTATTTT. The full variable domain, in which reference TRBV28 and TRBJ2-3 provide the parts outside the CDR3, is DVKVTQSSRYLVKRTGEKVFLECVQDMDHENMFWYRQDPGLGLRLIYFSYDVKMKEKGDIPEGYSVSREKKERFSLILESASTNQTSMYLCASSFGQGSADTQYFGPGTRLTVL.

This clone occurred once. In DNA form, the CDR3 reads TGTGCCAGCATATCTATGGTGGCTAGCGGGAACTACAATGAGCAGTTCTTC. Translation gives CASISMVASGNYNEQFF. The rearrangement links TRBV28 to TRBJ2-1, with TRBD2 identical over 9 bases. This CDR3 comprises 17 residues. The V gene end was trimmed by 7 bases and the J gene end by 3 bases; junction bases not matched to a gene: 13. Germline V gives CDR1 MDHEN, CDR2 SYDVKM.

In DNA, the CDR3 is TGTGCCAGCTCACCAGATTCGTCGCGGACAGGGAACCTTGGCTACACCTTC. Its protein product is CASSPDSSRTGNLGYTF. The J gene is TRBJ1-2, the V gene TRBV18, with 8 bases lining up with TRBD1. Germline assignment: CDR1 KGHSH and CDR2 LQKENI. CDR3 size: 17 residues. J was trimmed by 7 bases and V by 2 bases; bases with no gene match: 15.

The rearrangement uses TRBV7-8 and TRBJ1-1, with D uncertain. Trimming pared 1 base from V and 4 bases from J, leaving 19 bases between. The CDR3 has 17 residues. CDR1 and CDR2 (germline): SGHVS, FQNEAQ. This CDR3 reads CASSLVIWGAGSTEAFF. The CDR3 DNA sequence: TGTGCCAGCAGCTTAGTTATCTGGGGAGCGGGAAGCACTGAAGCTTTCTTT.

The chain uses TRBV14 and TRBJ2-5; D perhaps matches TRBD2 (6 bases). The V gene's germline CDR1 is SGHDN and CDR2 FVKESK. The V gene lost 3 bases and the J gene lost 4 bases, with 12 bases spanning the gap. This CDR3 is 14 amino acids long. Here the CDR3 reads CASSQGGGGETQYF. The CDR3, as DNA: TGTGCCAGCAGCCAGGGAGGAGGTGGAGAGACCCAGTACTTC.

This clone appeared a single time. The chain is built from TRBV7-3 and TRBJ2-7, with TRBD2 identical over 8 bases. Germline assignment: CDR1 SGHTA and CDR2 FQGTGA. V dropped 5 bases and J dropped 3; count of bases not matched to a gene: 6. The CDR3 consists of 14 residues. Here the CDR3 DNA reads TGTGCCAGCAGCGAGGGCGGGACTAGCTACGAGCAGTACTTC. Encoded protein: CASSEGGTSYEQYF.

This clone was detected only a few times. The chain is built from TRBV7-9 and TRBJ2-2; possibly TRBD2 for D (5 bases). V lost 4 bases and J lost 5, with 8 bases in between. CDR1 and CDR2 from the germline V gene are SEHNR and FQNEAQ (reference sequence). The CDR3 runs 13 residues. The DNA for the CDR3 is TGTGCCAGCAGCTCGTGGAGGACCGGGGAGCTGTTTTTT. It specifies CASSSWRTGELFF.

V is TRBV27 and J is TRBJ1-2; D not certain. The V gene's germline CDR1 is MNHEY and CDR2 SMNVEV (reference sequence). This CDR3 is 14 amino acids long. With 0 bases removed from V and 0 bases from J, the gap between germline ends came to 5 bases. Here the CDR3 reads CASSLSRANYGYTF. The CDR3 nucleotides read TGTGCCAGCAGTTTATCGCGCGCTAACTATGGCTACACCTTC.

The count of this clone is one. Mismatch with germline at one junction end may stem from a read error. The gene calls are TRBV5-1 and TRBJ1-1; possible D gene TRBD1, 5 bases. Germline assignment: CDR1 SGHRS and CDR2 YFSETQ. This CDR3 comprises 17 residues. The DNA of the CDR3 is TGCGCCAGCAGCTTGTTAGCGGGGGAAGTGGTGAAAACTGAAGCTTTCTTT. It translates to CASSLLAGEVVKTEAFF.

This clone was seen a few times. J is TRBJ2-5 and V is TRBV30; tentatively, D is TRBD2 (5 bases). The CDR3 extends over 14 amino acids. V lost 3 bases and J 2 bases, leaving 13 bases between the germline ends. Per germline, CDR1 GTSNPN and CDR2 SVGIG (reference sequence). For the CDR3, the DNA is TGTGCCTGGAGCGTCTGGAGGAGTCAAGAGACCCAGTACTTC. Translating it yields CAWSVWRSQETQYF. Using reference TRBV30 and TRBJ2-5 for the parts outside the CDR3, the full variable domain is SQTIHQWPATLVQPVGSPLSLECTVEGTSNPNLYWYRQAAGRGLQLLFYSVGIGQISSEVPQNLSASRPQDRQFILSSKKLLLSDSGFYLCAWSVWRSQETQYFGPGTRLLVL.